This T cell receptor (beta chain) appears in the sequencing data of a study of radiation and T cells in renal cell carcinoma. This clone was observed a single time. Its cognate antigen is unknown. The CDR3 sequence is 15 residues long. Per the germline V gene, CDR1 is SGHRS and CDR2 is YFSETQ. V dropped 8 bases and J dropped 2; count of bases not matched to a gene: 9. Study-wide results and caveats: Without pretreatment biopsies, baseline tumor clonotype presence was undetermined.

Profiled with immunoSEQ multiplex PCR; TCRdb holds only in-frame clones, not every one. The sample includes approximately 170,000 clones, 88% of them seen just once. Documented time point: blood 4 weeks post-SBRT, at nephrectomy. Treatment described: 15 Gy SBRT to primary tumor, nephrectomy 4 weeks later. Nephrectomy followed 15 Gy stereotactic body radiation by 4 weeks. The tumor was a clear cell renal cell carcinoma. The genes are TRBV5-1 and TRBJ2-5; 10 positions match TRBD2. This TCR was recovered from a woman aged 45-60 years with renal cell carcinoma. Sequences were derived from blood, sampled from a patient whose treatment included radiotherapy and nephrectomy. The CDR3 loop is CASASGGAQQETQYF. CDR3 DNA sequence: TGCGCCAGTGCGAGCGGGGGGGCCCAGCAAGAGACCCAGTACTTC.